This T cell receptor beta chain comes out of a study of blood T cell repertoires in COVID-19. In the authors' methods: For nucleated cells, counts were estimated from reference gene primer amplification. Here immunoSEQ multiplex PCR was the method, and the copy in TCRdb shows in-frame clones only, minus some. The V and J calls and clone size come from that table; D and trimming were worked out from the DNA. The table has approximately 200,000 clones, less than 90% seen once. This CDR3 is 15 amino acids long. Trimming cost V 5 bases and J 0 bases, with 10 bases left between them. CDR1 and CDR2 from the germline V gene are SEHNR and FQNEAQ (reference sequence).

Sequencing was done on a sample of peripheral blood. The TCR originated in a middle-aged man with active or convalescent COVID-19. The chain combines TRBV7-9 with TRBJ2-2; weak D call: TRBD2 (5 bases). The DNA of the CDR3 is TGTGCCAGCAGCCGGACTGTCGCGAACACCGGGGAGCTGTTTTTT. Translation gives CASSRTVANTGELFF.